This TCR beta chain was documented in a study of blood T cell repertoires in COVID-19. Produced via immunoSEQ multiplex PCR; TCRdb's table is partial and in-frame only. The data show 150,000 to 200,000 clones, approximately 79% seen once. This CDR3 comprises 14 residues. From germline, CDR1 is MDHEN and CDR2 SYDVKM. The trim removed 5 bases at V and 8 bases at J, leaving 11 bases unmatched. This rearrangement joins TRBV28 to TRBJ1-2; 7 bases map to TRBD1. The sample taken for sequencing was PBMCs or T cells enriched from blood (not recorded which). The clonotype was recovered from a woman aged 55-70 years with acute COVID-19. This chain's CDR3 is CASSPGDRVNGYTF. The CDR3, as DNA: TGTGCCAGCAGTCCCGGAGACAGGGTAAACGGCTACACCTTC.